The 15 T cell receptor beta chains listed next were all sequenced from one sample in a study of T cells after yellow fever vaccination. TCRdb processed the 5' RACE reads anew with MiXCR; each CDR3 protein has one entry. The sample gives over 300,000 distinct CDR3 sequences, less than 4.5% of which show up once; about 20% is in the top ten. The material was PBMCs, obtained on the day of the yellow fever booster vaccination. The receptors here all came from a man younger than 35 who received the YFV17D yellow fever vaccine.

CDR3 loop: CASSPRQDRSGANVLTF. The CDR3 nucleotides read TGTGCCAGCAGCCCACGACAGGATCGCTCTGGGGCCAACGTCCTGACTTTC. The gene calls are TRBV9 and TRBJ2-6; D perhaps matches TRBD1 (6 bases). The CDR3 spans 17 residues. Per the germline V gene, CDR1 is SGDLS and CDR2 is YYNGEE. V lost 4 bases to trimming and J lost 0 bases, with 14 bases between them. Drawing the rest from reference TRBV9 and TRBJ2-6, the complete variable domain is DSGVTQTPKHLITATGQRVTLRCSPRSGDLSVYWYQQSLDQGLQFLIQYYNGEERAKGNILERFSAQQFPDLHSELNLSSLELGDSALYFCASSPRQDRSGANVLTFGAGSRLTVL.

This clonotype showed up just a few times. The chain joins TRBV7-2 to TRBJ2-7, with D possibly matching TRBD2 (6 bases). Trimming removed 4 bases from V and 2 bases from J, with 9 bases in between. Germline CDR1 reads SGHTA; CDR2 reads FQGNSA. The CDR3 spans 13 residues. CDR3 region: CASSSWGAYEQYF. As DNA, the CDR3 is TGTGCCAGCAGCTCATGGGGGGCCTACGAGCAGTACTTC.

Ten or more counts support this clonotype. The CDR3: CASTPGQNTIYF. The CDR3 DNA follows: TGTGCCAGCACCCCAGGCCAAAACACCATATATTTT. The chain links TRBV7-2 to TRBJ1-3, with D uncertain. The CDR3 length is 12 residues. Germline CDR1 SGHTA, CDR2 FQGNSA. The V gene lost 7 bases and the J gene lost 6 bases, with 10 bases spanning the gap.

This clonotype was recorded many times. The rearrangement links TRBV18 to TRBJ2-7; TRBD1 matches 7 bases. V shed 3 bases, J shed 4 bases, and the junction held 3 bases outside the gene matches. CDR3 size: 13 residues. In germline, CDR1 is KGHSH, CDR2 LQKENI. CDR3 residues: CASSPGTDYEQYV. The CDR3 DNA reads TGTGCCAGCTCACCGGGGACAGATTACGAGCAGTACGTC.

The chain recombines TRBV7-9 with TRBJ2-7; TRBD1 might be the D (5 bases). With 3 bases removed from V and 3 bases from J, the gap between germline ends came to 36 bases. The CDR3 is made up of 22 amino acids. Germline V CDR1 and CDR2: SEHNR, FQNEAQ (reference sequence). CDR3 amino acids: CASSFHRAQQAPSFLSFYEQYV. In DNA, the CDR3 is TGTGCCAGCAGCTTCCATAGGGCACAACAGGCCCCCTCGTTCCTCAGTTTCTACGAGCAGTACGTC.

The genes are TRBV15 and TRBJ2-3; no reliable D call. The ends were cut back, 0 bases at V and 7 bases at J, with 8 bases in the middle. This CDR3 is built from 13 residues. CDR1 is LNHNV and CDR2 is YYDKDF in the germline V gene (reference sequence). The CDR3 nucleotides read TGTGCCACCAGCAGAGAAACACCGAATACGCAGTATTTT. It codes for CATSRETPNTQYF. The full variable domain, completed using reference TRBV15 and TRBJ2-3, is DAMVIQNPRYQVTQFGKPVTLSCSQTLNHNVMYWYQQKSSQAPKLLFHYYDKDFNNEADTPDNFQSRRPNTSFCFLDIRSPGLGDTAMYLCATSRETPNTQYFGPGTRLTVL.

The chain joins TRBV18 to TRBJ2-3; 8 bases fit TRBD2. This CDR3 has 19 residues. The J segment lost 5 bases and the V segment lost 3 bases, leaving 19 bases of the junction unmatched. Germline CDR1 is KGHSH and CDR2 is LQKENI. Here the CDR3 reads CASSPTARPPGLGEDTQYF. The CDR3 DNA follows: TGTGCCAGCTCACCCACGGCTCGCCCCCCGGGACTAGGGGAAGATACGCAGTATTTT.

This clonotype was detected many times. This sequence joins TRBV6-1 and TRBJ1-1; TRBD1 matches at 7 bases. Germline V gene sequence: CDR1 MNHNS, CDR2 SASEGT. The length of the CDR3 is 14 residues. J was trimmed by 2 bases and V by 6 bases; bases with no gene match: 6. The CDR3 nucleotides are TGTGCCAGCAGGAAACAGGGGTCAAACACTGAAGCTTTCTTT. Translating gives CASRKQGSNTEAFF.

The chain joins TRBV2 to TRBJ2-5; tentatively, D is TRBD2 (5 bases). The V gene's germline CDR1 is SNHLY and CDR2 FYNNEI. Deletions cut 2 bases from V and 3 bases from J, with 13 bases between. The CDR3 has 15 amino acids. Here the CDR3 reads CASSENTWGEETQYF. For the CDR3, the DNA is TGTGCCAGCAGTGAAAATACTTGGGGAGAAGAGACCCAGTACTTC.

This clonotype was seen at least ten times. The chain has TRBV7-2 and TRBJ1-2; the D gene is possibly TRBD1 (6 bases). The ends were cut back, 1 base at V and 7 bases at J, with 22 bases in the middle. CDR3 length: 17 residues. Germline CDR1 SGHTA, CDR2 FQGNSA. The CDR3 sequence is CASSLGQERQPRTGYTF. DNA of the CDR3: TGTGCCAGCAGCTTAGGACAGGAGAGACAGCCGAGAACTGGCTACACCTTC.

Ten or more counts support this clonotype. The chain joins TRBV12-3 or TRBV12-4 to TRBJ1-1, with D possibly being TRBD1 (5 bases). CDR3 size: 13 residues. The V end was cut by 3 bases, the J end by 4 bases, with 9 bases between. As DNA, the CDR3 is TGTGCCAGCAGTTTTCAGGGATCCACTGAAGCTTTCTTT. Translated: CASSFQGSTEAFF.

This clonotype was detected ten times or more. V and J are TRBV6-5 and TRBJ2-5, with TRBD1 matching over 7 bases. The CDR3 contains 13 residues. The germline V gene encodes CDR1 MNHEY and CDR2 SVGAGI. The V and J ends lost 4 bases and 5 bases, in that order; junction bases with no gene match: 4. Here the CDR3 reads CASSSTGVETQYF. CDR3 bases: TGTGCCAGCAGTTCCACAGGGGTGGAGACCCAGTACTTC.

This clonotype was detected a few times. CDR3 in amino acids: CATGTDQETQYF. Written as DNA, the CDR3 is TGTGCCACCGGGACAGACCAAGAGACCCAGTACTTC. The chain links TRBV10-3 to TRBJ2-5; 7 bases are a match to TRBD1. CDR3 length: 12 residues. V gave up 10 bases and J gave up 0 bases; unmatched junction bases: 2. Per the germline V gene, CDR1 is ENHRY and CDR2 is SYGVKD.

In its sample, this clonotype was seen many times. The chain couples TRBV10-3 to TRBJ1-1; 7 bases match TRBD1. Per the germline V gene, CDR1 is ENHRY and CDR2 is SYGVKD. The CDR3 totals 14 residues. Germline trimming cut 6 bases from V and 0 bases from J; bases unmatched to any gene: 4. As DNA, the CDR3 is TGTGCCATCAGCCGCGGGACAGTGAACACTGAAGCTTTCTTT. Translated: CAISRGTVNTEAFF.

This clonotype was seen more than once but under ten times. V usage is TRBV7-2 and J usage is TRBJ2-7; D might be TRBD1 or TRBD2, each matching 7 bases. Germline V lookup: CDR1 SGHTA, CDR2 FQGNSA. The CDR3 is 16 amino acids. Trimming removed 0 bases from V and 0 bases from J, with 12 bases in between. The CDR3 here is CASSLAQGGISYEQYF. DNA for the CDR3: TGTGCCAGCAGCTTAGCGCAGGGGGGGATCTCCTACGAGCAGTACTTC.